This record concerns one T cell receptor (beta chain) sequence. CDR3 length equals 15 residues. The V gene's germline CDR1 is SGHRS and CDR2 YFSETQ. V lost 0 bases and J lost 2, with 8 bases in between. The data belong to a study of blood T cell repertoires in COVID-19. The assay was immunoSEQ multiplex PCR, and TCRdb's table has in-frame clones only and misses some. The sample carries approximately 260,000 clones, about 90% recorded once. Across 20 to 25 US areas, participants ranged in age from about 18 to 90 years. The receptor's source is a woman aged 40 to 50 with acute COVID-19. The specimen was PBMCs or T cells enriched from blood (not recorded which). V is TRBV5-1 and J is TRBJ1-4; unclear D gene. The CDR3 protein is CASSLASATNEKLFF. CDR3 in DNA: TGCGCCAGCAGCTTGGCCAGCGCGACTAATGAAAAACTGTTTTTT.